This T cell receptor (beta chain) appears in the sequencing data of a study of shared clonotypes between healthy human individuals. Donors, healthy HIV-negative adults, lacked recent acute infections or vaccinations. Every subset had its genomic DNA shared out evenly among several immunoSEQ plates. This table comes from immunoSEQ multiplex PCR, and its TCRdb copy is limited to in-frame clones, with some not included. Counted here are 450,000 to 500,000 clones, approximately 84% occurring once; the ten biggest clones make up roughly 13%. V lost 5 bases, J lost 1 base, and 9 bases lay in between. CDR1 is SGHRS, CDR2 YFSETQ, per germline. There are 13 residues in the CDR3.

The sample was PBMCs. The chain joins TRBV5-1 to TRBJ1-1; a possible D gene is TRBD1 (5 bases). The clonotype was recovered from a woman in her forties in good health. Some clones in this sample may be carry-over from other donors' samples. DNA of the CDR3: TGCGCCAGCAGGGAACAGGAGAACACTGAAGCTTTCTTT. It encodes CASREQENTEAFF.